Given below is one TCR beta chain in context. The data were taken from a study of T cell changes during pregnancy in multiple sclerosis. Clones were read by immunoSEQ multiplex PCR, and TCRdb kept only the in-frame ones, dropping some. The sample gives approximately 50,000 clones, just over 90% of which show up once; 1.3% is in the top ten. Trimming took 7 bases from V and 2 from J, leaving 20 bases between them. This CDR3 has 16 residues. Germline assignment: CDR1 MNHEY and CDR2 SMNVEV (reference sequence). This clonotype originated in a female donor with multiple sclerosis, enrolled in a pregnancy study. The specimen was peripheral blood, collected in the second trimester of pregnancy. This chain links TRBV27 with TRBJ2-5, with unresolved D. DNA for the CDR3: TGTGCCAGCAAAGAACTCCAGCGTTCCCTACAAGAGACCCAGTACTTC. Translation gives CASKELQRSLQETQYF.